The present TCR beta chain was sequenced within a study of blood T cell repertoires in COVID-19. Turning to the study itself: Material from acute and convalescent COVID-19 was sourced from the United States, Italy and Spain. The cDNA or gDNA used as material had been derived from T cells, B-cell-depleted T cells, or PBMCs.

Sequencing used immunoSEQ multiplex PCR; TCRdb keeps in-frame clones, though not all of them. Of roughly 65,000 clones in the sample, roughly 86% were seen once. V lost 2 bases to trimming and J lost 4 bases; unmatched junction nucleotides: 10. From germline, CDR1 is SGHNT and CDR2 YYREEE (reference sequence). The CDR3 covers 16 residues. Sequencing was done on a sample of peripheral blood. This TCR derives from a woman aged 60-75 years with acute or convalescent COVID-19. This chain uses TRBV5-4 with TRBJ2-5; 8 positions match TRBD2. DNA of the CDR3: TGTGCCAGCAGCTTAAACGGGGGGGCAGGAAGAGAGACCCAGTACTTC. Residues: CASSLNGGAGRETQYF. Full variable domain (rest looked up from reference TRBV5-4 and TRBJ2-5): ETGVTQSPTHLIKTRGQQVTLRCSSQSGHNTVSWYQQALGQGPQFIFQYYREEENGRGNFPPRFSGLQFPNYSSELNVNALELDDSALYLCASSLNGGAGRETQYFGPGTRLLVL.